This TCR beta chain was sequenced for a study of beta chain features in type 1 diabetes. The study's findings and limits: Across all four CD4+ subsets, people with type 1 diabetes showed modestly shorter TCRB CDR3s.

Concerning this clone itself: Its target is unknown.

CD45RO/CCR7/CD25/CD127/CD95/CD27 staining was used to isolate CD4+ naive, central memory, regulatory and stem cell-like memory cells by sorting. Of the isolated RNA, all was reverse transcribed, and so the sequenced material was expressed TCRB transcripts. Produced via immunoSEQ multiplex PCR; TCRdb's table is partial and in-frame only. The profile shows more than 300,000 clones, around 12% of them singletons. This CDR3 contains 11 residues. Germline CDR1 MGHDK, CDR2 SYGVNS. Between the trimmed V and J ends, which lost 6 bases and 7 bases, there was a span of 9 bases. The sample consisted of naive CD4+ T cells from blood. The V gene is TRBV25-1, the J gene TRBJ1-2; D is ambiguous. This clonotype was sampled from a woman aged 18-29 years with type 1 diabetes. The CDR3 DNA sequence: TGTGCCAGCAGCCGGGTGGGTGGCTACACCTTC. Protein: CASSRVGGYTF.